What follows are 8 T cell receptor beta chains derived from one specimen sequenced in a study of shared clonotypes between healthy human individuals. Clones were read by immunoSEQ multiplex PCR, and TCRdb kept only the in-frame ones, dropping some. Among 1,400,000 or so clones listed, 98% were seen once. The sequenced sample consisted of naive CD4+ T cells sorted from blood. Subset of the sample: CD45RA+ positively selected. The source of these receptors is a man aged 25-45 years in good health.

This rearrangement joins TRBV7-2 to TRBJ1-2; D might be TRBD1 (6 bases). With 6 bases removed from V and 8 bases from J, the gap between germline ends came to 31 bases. The germline V gene encodes CDR1 SGHTA and CDR2 FQGNSA. CDR3 length equals 18 residues. The CDR3 nucleotides read TGTGCCAGCAGACTAGATTCGGCCAGGGGCGATCCTTCTAGAGGCTACACCTTC. It encodes CASRLDSARGDPSRGYTF.

This chain links TRBV14 with TRBJ2-6; no clear D. Germline lookup yields CDR1 SGHDN and CDR2 FVKESK. Between the trimmed V and J ends, which lost 4 bases and 2 bases, there was a span of 12 bases. This CDR3 has 16 amino acids. The CDR3 reads CASSRNRAPGANVLTF. CDR3 nucleotide sequence: TGTGCCAGCAGCCGGAATCGGGCCCCTGGGGCCAACGTCCTGACTTTC.

The CDR3 DNA reads as TGTGCCAGAAGCTTGGGGTGGGGAGGACGCACTTTAGCCTCCTACGAGCAGTACTTC. This sequence encodes CARSLGWGGRTLASYEQYF. The gene calls are TRBV5-3 and TRBJ2-7; TRBD2 might be the D (6 bases). TRBV5-3 is annotated as an ORF whose role is uncertain. The CDR3 is 19 residues long. The germline V and J ends were trimmed by 0 bases and 0 bases, with 22 bases remaining between them.

V and J are TRBV6-5 and TRBJ2-2, with D unresolved. Trimming pared 2 bases from V and 3 bases from J, leaving 4 bases between. Per germline, CDR1 MNHEY and CDR2 SVGAGI. The CDR3 is 13 residues long. The chain's CDR3 is CASSYLDTGELFF. The CDR3 DNA reads TGTGCCAGCAGTTACCTTGACACCGGGGAGCTGTTTTTT.

The chain couples TRBV18 to TRBJ1-2; D not resolved. CDR1 and CDR2 from the germline V gene are KGHSH and LQKENI. The CDR3 is 14 amino acids. Trimming left V 3 bases short and J 2 bases short, with 10 bases between. CDR3 protein: CASSPTPGNYGYTF. The CDR3, as DNA: TGTGCCAGCTCACCGACCCCGGGGAACTATGGCTACACCTTC.

The chain recombines TRBV6-1 with TRBJ2-7; 9 bases map to TRBD1. Germline V gene data show CDR1 as MNHNS and CDR2 as SASEGT. This CDR3 is 17 amino acids long. V trimming: 3 bases; J trimming: 3 bases; junction bases outside the gene matches: 12. CDR3 sequence reads: CASSDGSLVGQGYEQYF. The CDR3 DNA reads TGTGCCAGCAGTGATGGATCTTTAGTGGGACAGGGCTACGAGCAGTACTTC.

Regarding this clone: The sample holds other DNA sequences that translate to the same CDR3. The chain employs TRBV10-3 and TRBJ2-1, with 7 positions matching TRBD2. There are 14 residues in the CDR3. CDR1 is ENHRY, CDR2 SYGVKD, per germline. V lost 3 bases and J lost 5; bases outside the gene matches: 4. The CDR3 bases are TGTGCCATCAGTGAATCCGGGGGGAACAATGAGCAGTTCTTC. It codes for CAISESGGNNEQFF.

This rearrangement joins TRBV14 to TRBJ2-1, with TRBD2 as a possible D gene (6 bases). V was trimmed by 6 bases and J by 3 bases, leaving 21 bases between them. The CDR3 totals 17 residues. Germline V gene data show CDR1 as SGHDN and CDR2 as FVKESK. The CDR3 nucleotides are TGTGCCAGCAGTCTCGTCGGGAGATCTGCCCTCTACAATGAGCAGTTCTTC. Translating gives CASSLVGRSALYNEQFF. The full variable domain, its missing parts supplied by reference TRBV14 and TRBJ2-1, is EAGVTQFPSHSVIEKGQTVTLRCDPISGHDNLYWYRRVMGKEIKFLLHFVKESKQDESGMPNNRFLAERTGGTYSTLKVQPAELEDSGVYFCASSLVGRSALYNEQFFGPGTRLTVL.